Following are 21 T cell receptor beta chains from one sample sequenced in a study of post-analysis software for immune sequencing data. Study findings and constraints: Compared with controls, patients had more of about 5 TRBV segments, including TRBV5-6, TRBV5-1 and TRBV20-1.

These receptors lack a known antigen. Unique molecular identifiers had been added to the TCR beta cDNA libraries. TCRdb reprocessed the PCR reads with MiXCR, giving one entry per CDR3 protein. The table has some 500,000 distinct CDR3 sequences, around 40% seen once; the top ten hold 12%. Sequences were obtained from blood. The receptors were sampled from a girl aged 10-17 years with multiple sclerosis.

This sequence joins TRBV4-1 and TRBJ1-1; TRBD1 is a possible D gene (6 bases). The CDR3 extends over 14 amino acids. Between the trimmed V and J ends, which lost 7 bases and 0 bases, there was a span of 12 bases. The germline V gene encodes CDR1 MGHRA and CDR2 YSYEKL. The CDR3 protein is CASTGQPLNTEAFF. The CDR3 nucleotides are TGCGCCAGCACCGGACAGCCTCTGAACACTGAAGCTTTCTTT.

This sequence joins TRBV29-1 and TRBJ1-1, with TRBD1 matching over 7 bases. Germline trimming cut 5 bases from V and 4 bases from J; bases unmatched to any gene: 10. Per the germline V gene, CDR1 is SQVTM and CDR2 is ANQGSEA. The CDR3 consists of 14 residues. The CDR3 nucleotides read TGCAGCGTTTCCCTCCAGGGGGTGGGCACTGAAGCTTTCTTT. The encoded protein is CSVSLQGVGTEAFF.

The gene calls are TRBV28 and TRBJ2-1; no firm D call. CDR1 is MDHEN, CDR2 SYDVKM, per germline. With 3 bases removed from V and 10 bases from J, the gap between germline ends came to 10 bases. The CDR3 has 12 amino acids. CDR3 coding DNA: TGTGCCAGCAGTTTCCCTAGTTGGGAGCAGTTCTTC. Protein sequence: CASSFPSWEQFF. Together with reference TRBV28 and TRBJ2-1, the CDR3 gives the full variable domain: DVKVTQSSRYLVKRTGEKVFLECVQDMDHENMFWYRQDPGLGLRLIYFSYDVKMKEKGDIPEGYSVSREKKERFSLILESASTNQTSMYLCASSFPSWEQFFGPGTRLTVL.

V and J are TRBV7-6 and TRBJ2-3; D is ambiguous. The CDR3 extends over 12 amino acids. Germline CDR1 is SGHVS and CDR2 is FNYEAQ. V was trimmed by 1 base and J by 8 bases, leaving 7 bases between them. The CDR3 nucleotides are TGTGCCAGCAGCTTAGTGGGCAGTACGCAGTATTTT. This sequence encodes CASSLVGSTQYF. Filled out from reference TRBV7-6 and TRBJ2-3, the complete variable domain reads GAGVSQSPRYKVTKRGQDVALRCDPISGHVSLYWYRQALGQGPEFLTYFNYEAQQDKSGLPNDRFSAERPEGSISTLTIQRTEQRDSAMYRCASSLVGSTQYFGPGTRLTVL.

The V call is TRBV20-1, the J call TRBJ2-7; perhaps TRBD1 as D (6 bases). The DNA end is a closer match to TRBJ2-4, so the J assignment may be wrong. Germline V gene lookup returns CDR1 DFQATT and CDR2 SNEGSKA (reference sequence). There are 14 residues in the CDR3. The CDR3 sequence: CSARDPGVSNIQYF. CDR3 DNA: TGCAGTGCTAGAGATCCAGGGGTTTCGAACATTCAGTACTTC.

The gene calls are TRBV29-1 and TRBJ1-1; 9 nucleotides align to TRBD1. Looked up from germline, CDR1 is SQVTM and CDR2 is ANQGSEA. Trimming cost V 6 bases and J 4 bases; bases outside gene matches: 9. This CDR3 region has 14 residues. In DNA, the CDR3 is TGCAGCGTAAAGGGACAGGGAGAGATCACTGAAGCTTTCTTT. This translates into CSVKGQGEITEAFF.

The chain uses TRBV5-1 and TRBJ1-1, with 7 bases that match TRBD1. Trimming took 2 bases from V and 4 from J; bases not matched to a gene: 8. This CDR3 has 15 amino acids. Germline V gene sequence: CDR1 SGHRS, CDR2 YFSETQ. The CDR3 sequence is CASSFQQGTSTEAFF. CDR3 sequence (DNA): TGCGCCAGCAGCTTCCAACAGGGGACGAGCACTGAAGCTTTCTTT.

This clonotype was observed many times. The chain has TRBV9 and TRBJ2-7, with unresolved D. The V gene's germline CDR1 is SGDLS and CDR2 YYNGEE. The length of the CDR3 is 14 residues. The V end lost 0 bases, the J end lost 0 bases, and 7 bases lay between the germline ends. The CDR3 nucleotides read TGTGCCAGCAGCGTAGAGGAGTACTCCTACGAGCAGTACTTC. Its protein product is CASSVEEYSYEQYF.

DNA for the CDR3: TGTGCCAGCAGCCAAGAAAGAAAGTCCTTAGAGGGGCGAAGATTGGGCAATCAGCCCCAGCATTTT. Translated: CASSQERKSLEGRRLGNQPQHF. The V and J genes are TRBV3-1 and TRBJ1-5; maybe TRBD1 (5 bases). Germline V gene lookup returns CDR1 LGHDT and CDR2 YNNKEL (reference sequence). With 0 bases removed from V and 2 bases from J, the gap between germline ends came to 29 bases. CDR3 length: 22 residues. The full variable domain, with the rest looked up from reference TRBV3-1 and TRBJ1-5, is DTAVSQTPKYLVTQMGNDKSIKCEQNLGHDTMYWYKQDSKKFLKIMFSYNNKELIINETVPNRFSPKSPDKAHLNLHINSLELGDSAVYFCASSQERKSLEGRRLGNQPQHFGDGTRLSIL.

The V gene is TRBV6-2 or TRBV6-3, the J gene TRBJ2-1; D uncertain. The V and J ends lost 6 bases and 8 bases respectively, with 11 bases between them. Germline CDR1 is MNHEY and CDR2 is SVGEGT. The CDR3 extends over 12 amino acids. The CDR3 protein is CASSPVPDEQFF. In nucleotides, the CDR3 is TGTGCCAGCAGCCCCGTCCCGGATGAGCAGTTCTTC.

This clonotype was counted between two and nine times. The chain couples TRBV29-1 to TRBJ1-2, with TRBD1 identical over 9 bases. The V gene's germline CDR1 is SQVTM and CDR2 ANQGSEA. The CDR3 has 12 residues. With V trimmed by 7 bases and J by 8 bases, 8 bases remained unmatched. CDR3 DNA: TGCAGCGGGGGGACAGGGCGAGACGGCTACACCTTC. This sequence encodes CSGGTGRDGYTF. Using reference TRBV29-1 and TRBJ1-2 for the parts outside the CDR3, the full variable domain is SAVISQKPSRDICQRGTSLTIQCQVDSQVTMMFWYRQQPGQSLTLIATANQGSEATYESGFVIDKFPISRPNLTFSTLTVSNMSPEDSSIYLCSGGTGRDGYTFGSGTRLTVV.

The rearrangement uses TRBV5-6 and TRBJ2-3; possibly TRBD1 for D (6 bases). V lost 4 bases, J lost 2 bases, and 11 bases lay in between. The CDR3 spans 14 residues. Germline CDR1 and CDR2: SGHDT and YYEEEE. CDR3 sequence reads: CASSLTGFTDTQYF. For the CDR3, the DNA is TGTGCCAGCAGCCTAACAGGGTTCACAGATACGCAGTATTTT.

CDR3 sequence (DNA): TGTGCCAGCAGTCAGGAGGAGAATTCACCCCTCCACTTT. Translating it yields CASSQEENSPLHF. The J gene is TRBJ1-6, the V gene TRBV12-3 or TRBV12-4; D call uncertain. CDR3 length: 13 amino acids. V was shortened by 5 bases and J by 7 bases, with 9 bases between the two germline ends.

With regard to this clonotype: One end of the junction varies from germline; a read error may be responsible. V is TRBV7-3 and J is TRBJ1-1; D might be TRBD1 (5 bases). CDR3 length: 15 residues. Germline V CDR1 and CDR2: SGHTA, FQGTGA. The CDR3 here is CACSLTGPLKPEAFF. The CDR3 DNA sequence: TGTGCCTGCAGCTTAACGGGGCCTTTAAAACCCGAAGCTTTCTTT.

The chain links TRBV12-3 or TRBV12-4 to TRBJ1-5, with 7 bases that match TRBD1. The CDR3 covers 14 residues. J was trimmed by 9 bases and V by 6 bases; bases with no gene match: 11. The CDR3 nucleotides are TGTGCCAGCAGCCCAGGGGGTCCCGGGCGGCCCCAGCATTTT. Translation gives CASSPGGPGRPQHF.

The chain is built from TRBV5-1 and TRBJ1-6; the D gene is possibly TRBD1 (5 bases). The CDR3 spans 15 residues. V was pared by 4 bases and J by 5 bases, with 13 bases between. Germline V gives CDR1 SGHRS, CDR2 YFSETQ. CDR3 residues: CASSAGREDNSPLHF. The CDR3 DNA sequence: TGCGCCAGCAGCGCCGGCAGGGAGGATAATTCACCCCTCCACTTT.

This rearrangement joins TRBV19 to TRBJ1-1; no reliable D call. The V end was cut by 3 bases, the J end by 0 bases, with 5 bases between. The CDR3 is 13 residues long. Germline CDR1 is LNHDA and CDR2 is SQIVND (reference sequence). The CDR3 loop is CASSIQLNTEAFF. Here the CDR3 DNA reads TGTGCCAGTAGTATCCAGTTGAACACTGAAGCTTTCTTT.

This chain connects TRBV11-1 to TRBJ2-1; either TRBD1 or TRBD2 may supply D (6 bases each). Trimming removed 5 bases from V and 2 bases from J, with 16 bases in between. CDR3 length: 16 amino acids. Looked up from germline, CDR1 is SGHAT and CDR2 is FQDESV (reference sequence). The CDR3, as DNA: TGTGCCAGCAGCCAAGTAAGGGGGGATGCCTACAATGAGCAGTTCTTC. Translated: CASSQVRGDAYNEQFF.

The gene calls are TRBV7-9 and TRBJ1-1, with D maybe TRBD1 (6 bases). CDR1 and CDR2 from the germline V gene are SEHNR and FQNEAQ (reference sequence). The CDR3 is made up of 14 amino acids. V was clipped by 7 bases and J by 1 base, with 13 bases between them. CDR3 amino acids: CASTSGGWNTEAFF. Here the CDR3 DNA reads TGTGCCAGCACCTCGGGGGGCTGGAACACTGAAGCTTTCTTT.

This clonotype was counted between two and nine times. The J gene is TRBJ2-1, the V gene TRBV7-9; TRBD1 matches at 8 bases. The junction had 11 bases not matched to a gene; V was cut back by 5 bases and J by 2 bases. The CDR3 is 17 residues long. Germline V gene lookup returns CDR1 SEHNR and CDR2 FQNEAQ (reference sequence). CDR3 sequence reads: CASSPTGDPKPYNEQFF. CDR3 nucleotide sequence: TGTGCCAGCAGCCCGACAGGGGACCCAAAACCCTACAATGAGCAGTTCTTC.

This chain links TRBV7-2 with TRBJ1-4; D is perhaps TRBD1 (5 bases). Trimming cost V 5 bases and J 4 bases, with 5 bases left between them. The germline CDR1 and CDR2 sequences are SGHTA and FQGNSA. The CDR3 is 12 amino acids. The CDR3 reads CASSGGNEKLFF. The CDR3 region has the DNA TGTGCCAGCAGCGGGGGTAATGAAAAACTGTTTTTT.